A single sample is the source of the 31 T cell receptor beta chains below, sequenced in a study of regulatory T cells in long-lasting Graves disease. The sample's time point: newly diagnosed GD, antithyroid drugs for less than 3 months. There was RNA extracted from PBMCs, and the TCR library was made from it. Arm-PCR of CDR3 regions and iRepertoire HTBI primers were the basis on which TCR beta libraries were built. TCRdb passed the multiplex PCR reads through MiXCR, listing each CDR3 protein once. The sample consists of more than 300,000 distinct CDR3 sequences, around 16% of them appearing once. This sample also belongs to another study, concerning T cells in Graves' hyperthyroidism and ophthalmopathy.

The source material was peripheral blood mononuclear cells (PBMCs), sampled at new diagnosis, from a patient treated with antithyroid drugs. The receptors originated from a woman between 18 and 29 years old with Graves disease.

This clonotype was seen repeatedly, ten times or more. The chain carries TRBV12-3 or TRBV12-4 and TRBJ2-7, with 7 bases fitting TRBD1. The CDR3 contains 15 residues. V trimming: 1 base; J trimming: 3 bases; junction bases outside the gene matches: 6. CDR3 residues: CASSLEVGDSYEQYF. CDR3 coding DNA: TGTGCCAGCAGTTTAGAGGTTGGGGACAGCTACGAGCAGTACTTC.

This clonotype showed up many times. This chain joins TRBV6-1 and TRBJ2-7; D is uncertain. Trimming pared 2 bases from V and 1 base from J, leaving 12 bases between. The CDR3 has 15 residues. CDR1 and CDR2 from the germline V gene are MNHNS and SASEGT. The CDR3 region is CASSESRISSYEQYF. The DNA of the CDR3 is TGTGCCAGCAGTGAATCCCGGATATCTTCCTACGAGCAGTACTTC.

CDR3 nucleotide sequence: TGTGCCAGCAGCTCCGGGAGTCCTGGAAACACCATATATTTT. It codes for CASSSGSPGNTIYF. J is TRBJ1-3 and V is TRBV7-9; D remains unclear. Germline values: CDR1 SEHNR, CDR2 FQNEAQ (reference sequence). Trimming stripped 4 bases from V and 2 bases from J, with 9 bases between. The CDR3 is 14 amino acids.

This clonotype was seen a handful of times. The gene calls are TRBV28 and TRBJ1-5, with D unresolved. Germline V gene sequence: CDR1 MDHEN, CDR2 SYDVKM. Trimming pared 6 bases from V and 6 bases from J, leaving 15 bases between. The CDR3 contains 14 residues. Here the CDR3 DNA reads TGTGCCAGCAGCCGGCCTCTGGGCGGTCAGCCCCAGCATTTT. This sequence encodes CASSRPLGGQPQHF.

This clonotype was counted ten times or more. V usage is TRBV5-1 and J usage is TRBJ2-2; TRBD1 matches 11 bases. CDR1 and CDR2 (germline): SGHRS, YFSETQ. The V segment lost 4 bases and the J segment 6 bases; nucleotides outside the gene matches: 2. The CDR3 has 14 residues. CDR3 DNA: TGCGCCAGCAGCATGGGACAGGGGGCCGGGGAGCTGTTTTTT. This translates into CASSMGQGAGELFF.

This clonotype showed up many times. The J gene is TRBJ2-7, the V gene TRBV7-8, with 11 bases matching TRBD2. V was pared by 5 bases and J by 0 bases, with 15 bases of the junction left unmatched. The CDR3 is 19 residues long. Germline assignment: CDR1 SGHVS and CDR2 FQNEAQ. Here the CDR3 DNA reads TGTGCCAGCAGCCCCCATAGGGGGACTAGCGGTATTAGCTCCTACGAGCAGTACTTC. Its protein product is CASSPHRGTSGISSYEQYF.

This clonotype was counted a few times. The V call is TRBV28, the J call TRBJ1-1; a possible D gene is TRBD1 (6 bases). Germline CDR1 reads MDHEN; CDR2 reads SYDVKM. This CDR3 is built from 14 residues. Trimming took 6 bases from V and 1 from J, leaving 12 bases between them. CDR3: CASRWTEQNTEAFF. The CDR3 DNA is TGTGCCAGCAGGTGGACAGAGCAGAACACTGAAGCTTTCTTT.

The J gene is TRBJ2-1, the V gene TRBV3-1; the D gene is possibly TRBD2 (6 bases). Germline values: CDR1 LGHDT, CDR2 YNNKEL (reference sequence). The CDR3 has 15 residues. V was cut by 2 bases and J by 6 bases, with 14 bases left in between. CDR3: CASSQKRATSNEQFF. CDR3 DNA sequence: TGTGCCAGCAGCCAAAAGCGGGCGACCAGCAATGAGCAGTTCTTC.

Only a few counts were recorded for this clonotype. V and J are TRBV28 and TRBJ1-1; possibly TRBD1 for D (5 bases). V was cut by 4 bases and J by 1 base, with 13 bases left in between. The germline V gene encodes CDR1 MDHEN and CDR2 SYDVKM. The CDR3 has 15 amino acids. The CDR3 sequence is CASSSTGTANTEAFF. CDR3 nucleotide sequence: TGTGCCAGCAGTTCCACCGGGACGGCGAACACTGAAGCTTTCTTT. Using reference TRBV28 and TRBJ1-1 for the parts outside the CDR3, the full variable domain is DVKVTQSSRYLVKRTGEKVFLECVQDMDHENMFWYRQDPGLGLRLIYFSYDVKMKEKGDIPEGYSVSREKKERFSLILESASTNQTSMYLCASSSTGTANTEAFFGQGTRLTVV.

In its sample, this clonotype was seen many times. The V call is TRBV30, the J call TRBJ1-1; the D gene is possibly TRBD1 (5 bases). Germline V gene data show CDR1 as GTSNPN and CDR2 as SVGIG (reference sequence). V lost 4 bases to trimming and J lost 4 bases, with 13 bases between them. The CDR3 consists of 13 residues. CDR3 nucleotides: TGTGCCTGGATCATGAGCGGGGGCACTGAAGCTTTCTTT. Translated: CAWIMSGGTEAFF.

The table lists this clonotype with many counts. The V and J genes are TRBV4-1 and TRBJ2-3; D remains ambiguous. The CDR3 spans 16 residues. The germline V gene encodes CDR1 MGHRA and CDR2 YSYEKL. The V end was cut by 1 base, the J end by 2 bases, with 13 bases between. The CDR3 here is CASSQGLPLSTDTQYF. The CDR3 DNA reads as TGCGCCAGCAGCCAAGGCCTCCCCCTGTCCACAGATACGCAGTATTTT.

This clonotype was seen at least ten times. The V call is TRBV5-1, the J call TRBJ1-2; tentatively, D is TRBD1 (5 bases). The V end lost 0 bases, the J end lost 6 bases, and 12 bases lay between the germline ends. Germline lookup yields CDR1 SGHRS and CDR2 YFSETQ. The CDR3 length is 14 residues. The CDR3 region has the DNA TGCGCCAGCAGCTTGGCAGCGGGGGGAGATGGCTACACCTTC. Amino acids: CASSLAAGGDGYTF.

This clonotype was detected many times. The chain uses TRBV7-2 and TRBJ2-7; D is perhaps TRBD1 (6 bases). The V gene's germline CDR1 is SGHTA and CDR2 FQGNSA. The V end was cut by 5 bases, the J end by 8 bases, with 16 bases between. The CDR3 length is 13 residues. CDR3 DNA: TGTGCCAGCAGCCCCCGGACAGCTGTCAAGCAGTACTTC. Amino acids: CASSPRTAVKQYF.

This clonotype was detected only a few times. This rearrangement joins TRBV6-5 to TRBJ2-1; D might be TRBD1 (5 bases). The CDR3 is 15 amino acids. The V end was cut by 2 bases, the J end by 5 bases, with 13 bases between. In germline, CDR1 is MNHEY, CDR2 SVGAGI. The CDR3 region has the DNA TGTGCCAGCAGTTACGGGGCGGACGCTAACAATGAGCAGTTCTTC. Translation gives CASSYGADANNEQFF.

This clonotype was detected ten times or more. The rearrangement links TRBV15 to TRBJ2-3; 11 nucleotides match TRBD1. In germline, CDR1 is LNHNV, CDR2 YYDKDF (reference sequence). Unmatched junction bases numbered 3, after V lost 6 bases and J lost 4 bases. This CDR3 comprises 14 residues. CDR3 sequence reads: CATSPGQGADTQYF. CDR3 nucleotide sequence: TGTGCCACCAGTCCGGGACAGGGGGCAGATACGCAGTATTTT.

This clonotype was seen at least ten times. The V gene is TRBV10-3, the J gene TRBJ2-1, with 12 bases that match TRBD2. V lost 6 bases, J lost 7 bases, and 10 bases stayed unmatched. The CDR3 loop spans 16 amino acids. CDR1 is ENHRY and CDR2 is SYGVKD in the germline V gene. The CDR3 protein is CAISDSSGRADNEQFF. Here the CDR3 DNA reads TGTGCCATCAGCGACTCTAGCGGGAGGGCCGATAATGAGCAGTTCTTC.

This clonotype was observed a few times. The chain uses TRBV6-1 and TRBJ1-5, with D uncertain. From germline, CDR1 is MNHNS and CDR2 SASEGT. The CDR3 extends over 15 amino acids. Deletions cut 0 bases from V and 6 bases from J, with 12 bases between. DNA of the CDR3: TGTGCCAGCAGTGAAGCCCCGGAGGGCCCTCAGCCCCAGCATTTT. Translated: CASSEAPEGPQPQHF.

The V gene is TRBV6-1, the J gene TRBJ2-7; the D gene is possibly TRBD2 (5 bases). This CDR3 comprises 13 residues. Germline V lookup: CDR1 MNHNS, CDR2 SASEGT. Trimming stripped 6 bases from V and 6 bases from J, with 15 bases between. The CDR3 sequence: CASSLDSPPEQYF. DNA of the CDR3: TGTGCCAGCAGCCTGGACTCACCCCCCGAGCAGTACTTC.

The V call is TRBV20-1, the J call TRBJ2-7; D call uncertain. V was shortened by 6 bases and J by 0 bases, with 18 bases between the two germline ends. From germline, CDR1 is DFQATT and CDR2 SNEGSKA (reference sequence). This CDR3 comprises 15 residues. The CDR3 bases are TGCAGTGCCAAGTCGCGATGGGTCCTCTCCTACGAGCAGTACTTC. Translation: CSAKSRWVLSYEQYF.

The chain joins TRBV9 to TRBJ2-2; D gene ambiguous. The V end lost 1 base, the J end lost 0 bases, and 4 bases lay between the germline ends. Germline-derived CDR1 and CDR2 are SGDLS and YYNGEE. This CDR3 has 14 amino acids. CDR3 amino acids: CASSVNTNTGELFF. Written as DNA, the CDR3 is TGTGCCAGCAGCGTAAATACGAACACCGGGGAGCTGTTTTTT.

J is TRBJ1-6 and V is TRBV6-5; D gene ambiguous. V dropped 2 bases and J dropped 10 bases, with 15 bases sitting between them. The CDR3 spans 15 residues. Germline V lookup: CDR1 MNHEY, CDR2 SVGAGI. The CDR3 spells CASSYTTSSGSPLHF. CDR3 coding DNA: TGTGCCAGCAGTTACACGACATCTTCCGGATCACCCCTCCACTTT.

In regard to this clonotype: A far larger clone is just one base off, so this is likely a read error. The V and J genes are TRBV7-3 and TRBJ2-7; a possible D gene is TRBD2 (5 bases). The V end was cut by 5 bases, the J end by 7 bases, with 18 bases between. Germline values: CDR1 SGHTA, CDR2 FQGTGA. The CDR3 consists of 14 residues. CDR3 loop: CASSPNSGWGEQYF. The CDR3 DNA reads TGTGCCAGCAGCCCTAACTCGGGATGGGGTGAGCAGTACTTC.

This clonotype occurred many times. The rearrangement links TRBV2 to TRBJ2-1; weak D call: TRBD2 (6 bases). The CDR3 is made up of 12 amino acids. The V gene's germline CDR1 is SNHLY and CDR2 FYNNEI. The V end lost 6 bases, the J end lost 10 bases, and 13 bases lay between the germline ends. CDR3 residues: CASREGFGEQFF. CDR3 DNA: TGTGCCAGCAGGGAGGGGTTTGGCGAGCAGTTCTTC.

About this clonotype itself: This may be a read error: a much more frequent sequence differs by one nucleotide. The V call is TRBV5-1, the J call TRBJ2-7; D is uncertain. Germline-derived CDR1 and CDR2 are SGHRS and YFSETQ. This CDR3 is 13 amino acids long. This CDR3 reads CASGFVSSYEQYF. In nucleotides, the CDR3 is TGCGCCAGCGGCTTCGTCAGCTCCTACGAGCAGTACTTC.

This clonotype occurred many times. The rearrangement uses TRBV12-3 or TRBV12-4 and TRBJ2-5, with unresolved D. This CDR3 is built from 14 residues. Trimming took off 1 base at V and 7 bases at J, with 13 bases between the two ends. CDR3 loop: CASSLDSKERTQYF. Written as DNA, the CDR3 is TGTGCCAGCAGTTTAGATTCGAAGGAAAGGACCCAGTACTTC.

This clonotype was counted many times. The J gene is TRBJ2-7, the V gene TRBV20-1; 7 bases map to TRBD2. Germline V gene sequence: CDR1 DFQATT, CDR2 SNEGSKA (reference sequence). The CDR3 contains 13 residues. The junction had 7 bases not matched to a gene; V was cut back by 5 bases and J by 3 bases. In DNA form, the CDR3 reads TGCAGTGCTCCGGCCCTAGCGGACTACGAGCAGTACTTC. Its translation is CSAPALADYEQYF.

The gene calls are TRBV6-1 and TRBJ1-2, with unresolved D. V was cut by 2 bases and J by 6 bases, with 13 bases left in between. Germline V gene lookup returns CDR1 MNHNS and CDR2 SASEGT. CDR3 length: 14 residues. As DNA, the CDR3 is TGTGCCAGCAGTGAACCGACCGGTCTAAATGGCTACACCTTC. Encoded protein: CASSEPTGLNGYTF.

In this sample, this clonotype turned up many times. This chain joins TRBV2 and TRBJ2-3; D remains unclear. Germline assignment: CDR1 SNHLY and CDR2 FYNNEI. The V end lost 7 bases, the J end lost 2 bases, and 10 bases lay between the germline ends. The CDR3 runs to 13 residues. The CDR3 region is CASNPQFTDTQYF. DNA for the CDR3: TGTGCCAGCAACCCACAGTTCACAGATACGCAGTATTTT.

This clonotype was seen only a few times. The chain is built from TRBV27 and TRBJ1-2, with D tentatively TRBD1 (5 bases). CDR3 length equals 13 residues. Trimming stripped 10 bases from V and 0 bases from J, with 12 bases between. In germline, CDR1 is MNHEY, CDR2 SMNVEV (reference sequence). CDR3: CATRDVTNYGYTF. The CDR3, as DNA: TGTGCCACCCGGGACGTAACTAACTATGGCTACACCTTC.

At least ten counts were recorded for this clonotype. This sequence joins TRBV18 and TRBJ2-1; maybe TRBD1 (6 bases). The CDR3 spans 16 residues. The V and J ends lost 3 bases and 0 bases respectively, with 12 bases between them. CDR1 KGHSH and CDR2 LQKENI come from the germline V gene. CDR3 bases: TGTGCCAGCTCACCCCGCGACAGGAGCTCCTACAATGAGCAGTTCTTC. Translation gives CASSPRDRSSYNEQFF.

Note on this clonotype: A read error may be the cause here, since a much bigger clone is one base away. V gene TRBV10-1 combines with J gene TRBJ1-1; 11 positions agree with TRBD1. The CDR3 is 17 residues long. Germline V gene data show CDR1 as WNHNN and CDR2 as SYGVQD (reference sequence). The V and J ends lost 2 bases and 0 bases, in that order; junction bases with no gene match: 5. As DNA, the CDR3 is TGCGCCAGCAGTGAGGATGGGACAGGGGGAATGAACACTGAAGCTTTCTTT. Protein sequence: CASSEDGTGGMNTEAFF.